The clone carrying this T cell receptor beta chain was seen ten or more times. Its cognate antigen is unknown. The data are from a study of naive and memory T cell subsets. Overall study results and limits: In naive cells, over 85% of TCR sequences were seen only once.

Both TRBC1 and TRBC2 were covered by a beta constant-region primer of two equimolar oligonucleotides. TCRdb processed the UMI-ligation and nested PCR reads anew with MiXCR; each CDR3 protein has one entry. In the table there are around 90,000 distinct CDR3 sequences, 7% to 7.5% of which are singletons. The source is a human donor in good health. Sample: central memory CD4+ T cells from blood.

CDR3 DNA sequence: TGTGCCAGCAGTCGGCGGAGGGGGGTCCGCGGCACCGGGGAGCTGTTTTTT. Its translation is CASSRRRGVRGTGELFF. The chain employs TRBV6-2 or TRBV6-3 and TRBJ2-2; D is perhaps TRBD1 or TRBD2 (6 bases each). Between the trimmed V and J ends, which lost 5 bases and 4 bases, there was a span of 20 bases. Germline loops: CDR1 MNHEY, CDR2 SVGEGT. The length of the CDR3 is 17 residues.